This T cell receptor (beta chain) is drawn from a study of blood T cell repertoires in COVID-19. Study in general: Specimens from acute and convalescent COVID-19 originated in the United States, Italy and Spain. T cells, B-cell-depleted T cells, or PBMCs provided the cDNA or gDNA that served as material.

As handled by the study authors: The authors estimated nucleated cell counts from reference gene primer amplification. Repertoires were generated with immunoSEQ multiplex PCR, while TCRdb's copy carries only in-frame clones and drops some. The V and J calls and the clone size are those of that table, but D and trimming were determined from the DNA. Of about 150,000 clones detected, roughly four fifths appear once; the ten largest clones hold approximately 30%. The CDR3 runs 16 residues. The trim removed 5 bases at V and 3 bases at J, leaving 7 bases unmatched. Germline values: CDR1 WNHNN, CDR2 SYGVQD (reference sequence).

V gene TRBV10-1 combines with J gene TRBJ2-3; the match to TRBD2 covers 11 bases. Specimen: peripheral blood. This sequence originates from a woman aged 55-75 years with acute or convalescent COVID-19. The CDR3 nucleotides are TGCGCCAGCAGTACCGGGACTAGCGGACGGACAGATACGCAGTATTTT. Protein: CASSTGTSGRTDTQYF.